One sample yielded the 13 T cell receptor beta chains listed below, sequenced in a study of cytomegalovirus exposure and HLA in healthy donors. PCR was performed using 60 Vbeta and 13 Jbeta primers. Only in-frame clones appear in the TCRdb table, and some are missing; sequencing was by immunoSEQ multiplex PCR. The sample consists of about 98,000 clones, about four fifths of them appearing once. The sample was PBMCs. Every receptor here comes from a female donor in good health and CMV-seropositive.

This clone appeared once. J is TRBJ1-1 and V is TRBV18; 9 bases line up with TRBD1. The germline gives CDR1 KGHSH, CDR2 LQKENI. CDR3 length: 16 amino acids. V shed 4 bases and J 2 bases; nucleotides not matched to a gene: 8. The CDR3 sequence: CASSQPTGGVNTEAFF. The CDR3, as DNA: TGTGCCAGCTCACAGCCCACAGGGGGCGTTAACACTGAAGCTTTCTTT.

CDR3 protein: CASSPRGKNIQYF. The CDR3, as DNA: TGTGCCAGCAGCCCGCGGGGGAAAAACATTCAGTACTTC. The rearrangement joins TRBV14 to TRBJ2-4; 7 bases are a match to TRBD2. J lost 4 bases, V lost 4 bases, and 1 base had no gene match. Germline CDR1 and CDR2: SGHDN and FVKESK. The CDR3 is 13 residues long.

The rearrangement joins TRBV6-5 to TRBJ2-7, with D possibly TRBD2 on 6 matching bases. Trimming removed 2 bases from V and 3 bases from J, with 14 bases in between. The length of the CDR3 is 15 residues. CDR1 and CDR2 from the germline V gene are MNHEY and SVGAGI. In nucleotides, the CDR3 is TGTGCCAGCAGTTACCCGGGAGATTTTGGCTACGAGCAGTACTTC. Translation: CASSYPGDFGYEQYF.

The genes are TRBV6-5 and TRBJ1-1, with D tentatively TRBD1 (5 bases). The CDR3 extends over 13 amino acids. CDR1 MNHEY and CDR2 SVGAGI come from the germline V gene. V lost 4 bases and J lost 1, with 7 bases in between. DNA for the CDR3: TGTGCCAGCAGTTCCGGGGGGAACACTGAAGCTTTCTTT. Translated, it gives CASSSGGNTEAFF.

The chain has TRBV28 and TRBJ2-1; D not certain. Trimming pared 5 bases from V and 4 bases from J, leaving 6 bases between. The germline V gene encodes CDR1 MDHEN and CDR2 SYDVKM. CDR3 length: 12 amino acids. Written as DNA, the CDR3 is TGTGCCAGCAGTCTATTATACAATGAGCAGTTCTTC. The encoded protein is CASSLLYNEQFF.

V gene TRBV7-2 combines with J gene TRBJ2-7; no firm D call. The CDR3 runs to 14 residues. The V gene lost 2 bases and the J gene lost 7 bases, with 15 bases spanning the gap. Germline V gene sequence: CDR1 SGHTA, CDR2 FQGNSA. The CDR3 protein is CASSLRPSSLEQYF. In nucleotides, the CDR3 is TGTGCCAGCAGCTTACGCCCGAGTTCGTTGGAGCAGTACTTC.

This clone was counted once. The chain uses TRBV21-1 and TRBJ2-1; whether TRBD1, the table's D call, matches the DNA was not checked. TRBV21-1 is a listed pseudogene. The CDR3 totals 16 residues. The CDR3 sequence: CASSNRDTYSYNEQFF. Here the CDR3 DNA reads TGTGCCAGCAGCAACCGGGACACATACTCCTACAATGAGCAGTTCTTC.

J is TRBJ2-7 and V is TRBV13, with D perhaps TRBD2 (6 bases). Germline V lookup: CDR1 PRHDT, CDR2 FYEKMQ (reference sequence). CDR3 length: 16 residues. V was clipped by 5 bases and J by 1 base, with 18 bases between them. DNA of the CDR3: TGTGCCAGCAGCCCCACCAGTCCTAGCGCGTCCTACGAGCAGTACTTC. The encoded protein is CASSPTSPSASYEQYF.

The chain joins TRBV7-6 to TRBJ1-6; 7 positions agree with TRBD1. Germline V CDR1 and CDR2: SGHVS, FNYEAQ. V lost 0 bases and J lost 5; bases outside the gene matches: 4. CDR3 size: 16 residues. CDR3 nucleotide sequence: TGTGCCAGCAGCTTAGCGACGGACAGGAATAATTCACCCCTCCACTTT. Translating it yields CASSLATDRNNSPLHF.

The chain links TRBV27 to TRBJ2-4; D is undetermined. Deletions cut 4 bases from V and 0 bases from J, with 10 bases between. The CDR3 is made up of 15 amino acids. Germline V gene sequence: CDR1 MNHEY, CDR2 SMNVEV (reference sequence). The chain's CDR3 is CASSSNLGAKNIQYF. The DNA for the CDR3 is TGTGCCAGCAGTTCTAACCTCGGAGCCAAAAACATTCAGTACTTC.

This chain links TRBV19 with TRBJ2-7, with 7 bases identical to TRBD1. Germline lookup yields CDR1 LNHDA and CDR2 SQIVND (reference sequence). The CDR3 is 15 residues long. After removal of 3 bases from V and 0 bases from J, the junction contained 5 bases not matched to a gene. The CDR3 DNA reads TGTGCCAGTAGTATCGGGACAGCACTCTCCTACGAGCAGTACTTC. Translated, it gives CASSIGTALSYEQYF.

This clone occurred once. The chain carries TRBV7-2 and TRBJ1-2; weak D call: TRBD1 (6 bases). V was shortened by 1 base and J by 4 bases, with 10 bases between the two germline ends. Per germline, CDR1 SGHTA and CDR2 FQGNSA. The CDR3 has 14 amino acids. This chain's CDR3 is CASSLGGPFYGYTF. DNA for the CDR3: TGTGCCAGCAGCTTAGGGGGGCCATTCTATGGCTACACCTTC.

The rearrangement joins TRBV5-4 to TRBJ2-3, with 10 bases that match TRBD2. Germline values: CDR1 SGHNT, CDR2 YYREEE (reference sequence). This CDR3 region has 16 residues. V gave up 4 bases and J gave up 3 bases; unmatched junction bases: 8. Here the CDR3 reads CASSRGAGGPTDTQYF. The CDR3 bases are TGTGCCAGCAGCCGGGGAGCGGGGGGGCCAACAGATACGCAGTATTTT.